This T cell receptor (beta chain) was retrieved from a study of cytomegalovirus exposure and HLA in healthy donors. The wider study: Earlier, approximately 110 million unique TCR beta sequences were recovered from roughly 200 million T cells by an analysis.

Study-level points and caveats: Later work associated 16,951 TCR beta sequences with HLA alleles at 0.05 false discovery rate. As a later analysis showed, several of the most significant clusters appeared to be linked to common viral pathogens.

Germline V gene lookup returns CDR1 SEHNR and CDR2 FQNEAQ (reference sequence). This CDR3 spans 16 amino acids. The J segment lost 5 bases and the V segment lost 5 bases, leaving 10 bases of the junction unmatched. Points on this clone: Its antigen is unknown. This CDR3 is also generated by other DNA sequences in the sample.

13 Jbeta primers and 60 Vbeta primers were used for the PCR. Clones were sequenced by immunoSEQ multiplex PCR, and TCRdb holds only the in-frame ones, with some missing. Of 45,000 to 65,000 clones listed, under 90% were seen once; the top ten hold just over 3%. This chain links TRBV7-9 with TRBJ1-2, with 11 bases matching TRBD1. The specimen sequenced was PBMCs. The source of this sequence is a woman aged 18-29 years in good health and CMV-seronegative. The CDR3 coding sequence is TGTGCCAGCAGCATCGGGACAGGGGGAACCTCTTATGGCTACACCTTC. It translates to CASSIGTGGTSYGYTF.